The 21 T cell receptor beta chains given below trace back to one sample, sequenced in a study of metastatic and nonmetastatic thyroid tumors. Treatment of any kind had been given to no patient before thyroid surgery. From the PCR reads, TCRdb re-called clones with MiXCR. The data contain some 4,800 clones, more than 20% of them singletons. The sequencing input was tumor tissue. The receptors come from a male donor with papillary thyroid cancer or a benign thyroid nodule (not recorded which). Some clones in this sample may be carry-over from other donors' samples.

The chain links TRBV7-8 to TRBJ1-1; 11 nucleotides agree with TRBD1. The germline gives CDR1 SGHVS, CDR2 FQNEAQ. Unmatched junction bases numbered 1, after V lost 3 bases and J lost 4 bases. The length of the CDR3 is 14 residues. The CDR3, as DNA: TGTGCCAGCAGCTTGGACAGGGGGCGCACTGAAGCTTTCTTT. Translated, it gives CASSLDRGRTEAFF.

Only one count was recorded for this clone. This chain uses TRBV20-1 with TRBJ2-3, with 9 nucleotides matching TRBD1. The CDR3 is 17 residues long. The V gene end was trimmed by 0 bases and the J gene end by 4 bases; junction bases not matched to a gene: 11. CDR1 is DFQATT and CDR2 is SNEGSKA in the germline V gene (reference sequence). The CDR3 loop reads CSARDLRTGAGPDTQYF. Written as DNA, the CDR3 is TGCAGTGCTAGAGATCTGAGGACAGGGGCAGGTCCAGATACGCAGTATTTT.

This clone was seen only once. A read error may explain this, as a much larger clone is one base away. The same CDR3 also results from other DNA sequences found in this sample. J is TRBJ2-1 and V is TRBV11-2, with a weak D call TRBD1 (6 bases). The V gene's germline CDR1 is SGHAT and CDR2 FQNNGV. The CDR3 runs to 15 residues. The CDR3 sequence: CASSLDPARGNEQFF. CDR3 nucleotides: TGTGCTAGCAGCTTAGATCCGGCTAGGGGGAATGAGCAGTTCTTC.

The rearrangement uses TRBV14 and TRBJ2-7; D is undetermined. The germline V and J ends were trimmed by 0 bases and 5 bases, with 8 bases remaining between them. Germline lookup yields CDR1 SGHDN and CDR2 FVKESK. The CDR3 sequence is 13 residues long. The CDR3 spells CASSQDRTHEQYF. In DNA form, the CDR3 reads TGTGCCAGCAGCCAAGACAGAACCCACGAGCAGTACTTC.

The CDR3 bases are TGTGCCTGGAGTACCCCCGGACAGGGGAGCTATGGCTACACCTTC. This translates into CAWSTPGQGSYGYTF. The V call is TRBV30, the J call TRBJ1-2; TRBD1 matches at 9 bases. J gave up 4 bases and V 2 bases, and 8 bases lay outside the gene matches. The germline gives CDR1 GTSNPN, CDR2 SVGIG (reference sequence). The CDR3 has 15 amino acids.

The rearrangement joins TRBV5-6 to TRBJ1-4; TRBD1 agrees at 10 bases. The CDR3 loop spans 15 amino acids. Trimming took 4 bases from V and 8 from J; bases not matched to a gene: 8. The germline V gene has CDR1 SGHDT and CDR2 YYEEEE. This CDR3 is CASSAGGTGDEKLFF. In nucleotides, the CDR3 is TGTGCCAGCAGCGCGGGCGGGACAGGGGACGAAAAACTGTTTTTT.

The count of this clone is one. Just one base apart from a much larger clone, this may be a read error. Other DNA sequences in the same sample also yield this CDR3. The chain employs TRBV20-1 and TRBJ1-6; unclear D gene. This CDR3 region has 15 residues. Germline lookup yields CDR1 DFQATT and CDR2 SNEGSKA (reference sequence). The CDR3 DNA is TGTAGTGCTTCCCCGAGGAGGCAGTATAATTCACCCCTCCACTTT. Translated, it gives CSASPRRQYNSPLHF.

This clone was recorded many times. The junction shows a germline mismatch at one end, possibly a read error. The same CDR3 can be traced to other DNA sequences in this sample. This CDR3 is CASSVSGNPNSPLHF. DNA for the CDR3: TGTGCCAGCAGTGTATCAGGGAATCCCAATTCACCCCTCCATTTT. The chain employs TRBV2 and TRBJ1-6; the D gene is possibly TRBD1 (5 bases). This CDR3 has 15 amino acids. The germline V gene encodes CDR1 SNHLY and CDR2 FYNNEI.

The sample holds a few counts of this clone. The genes are TRBV28 and TRBJ1-2; a weak D match, TRBD1 (6 bases). CDR3 size: 15 residues. CDR1 is MDHEN and CDR2 is SYDVKM in the germline V gene. Trimming took 6 bases from V and 3 from J, leaving 17 bases between them. CDR3 amino acids: CASSTYARGDYGYTF. The DNA for the CDR3 is TGTGCCAGCAGCACCTACGCGAGGGGGGACTATGGCTACACCTTC.

This clone was counted between two and nine times. The gene calls are TRBV6-1 and TRBJ1-2; the D gene is possibly TRBD1 (5 bases). V lost 8 bases and J 2 bases, leaving 12 bases between the germline ends. Per germline, CDR1 MNHNS and CDR2 SASEGT. The CDR3 runs 13 residues. CDR3 protein: CASGTWENYGYTF. The DNA for the CDR3 is TGTGCCAGCGGGACTTGGGAGAACTATGGCTACACCTTC.

This clone has a count of ten or more. CDR3: CAFSQGADEQYF. In DNA form, the CDR3 reads TGTGCCTTTTCCCAAGGGGCGGACGAGCAGTACTTC. V is TRBV30 and J is TRBJ2-7; TRBD1 might be the D (5 bases). Trimming took 7 bases from V and 5 from J, leaving 15 bases between them. Germline CDR1 and CDR2: GTSNPN and SVGIG (reference sequence). The CDR3 runs 12 residues.

This sequence joins TRBV27 and TRBJ2-5; the match to TRBD1 covers 8 bases. CDR1 is MNHEY, CDR2 SMNVEV, per germline (reference sequence). The CDR3 extends over 14 amino acids. The junction had 6 bases not matched to a gene; V was cut back by 4 bases and J by 5 bases. The CDR3 coding sequence is TGTGCCAGCAGTTCAATCACAGGGGGGGAGACCCAGTACTTC. It codes for CASSSITGGETQYF.

This clone occurred a few times. V gene TRBV2 combines with J gene TRBJ2-1; the D is unclear. Trimming removed 2 bases at V and 10 bases at J, with 9 bases between. Germline-derived CDR1 and CDR2 are SNHLY and FYNNEI. The CDR3 contains 12 residues. Here the CDR3 reads CASSEPRWEQFF. As DNA, the CDR3 is TGTGCCAGCAGTGAACCCCGGTGGGAGCAGTTCTTC. The entire variable domain, with the rest obtained from reference TRBV2 and TRBJ2-1, is as follows: EPEVTQTPSHQVTQMGQEVILRCVPISNHLYFYWYRQILGQKVEFLVSFYNNEISEKSEIFDDQFSVERPDGSNFTLKIRSTKLEDSAMYFCASSEPRWEQFFGPGTRLTVL.

This chain links TRBV4-2 with TRBJ1-2, with D unclear. This CDR3 region has 12 residues. The V and J ends lost 2 bases and 8 bases respectively, with 9 bases between them. Germline lookup yields CDR1 LGHNA and CDR2 YNFKEQ. The CDR3 nucleotides are TGTGCCAGCAGCCAAAGGGTTTGGGGCTACACCTTC. This gives the protein CASSQRVWGYTF.

The V and J genes are TRBV28 and TRBJ2-1; perhaps TRBD2 as D (6 bases). The V end lost 10 bases, the J end lost 6 bases, and 19 bases lay between the germline ends. Germline V gene lookup returns CDR1 MDHEN and CDR2 SYDVKM. CDR3 size: 14 residues. The CDR3 sequence is CATDWGGRGNEQFF. The DNA for the CDR3 is TGTGCCACCGATTGGGGAGGACGGGGCAATGAGCAGTTCTTC.

The chain combines TRBV6-1 with TRBJ2-3; no clear D gene. The germline V gene has CDR1 MNHNS and CDR2 SASEGT. V lost 6 bases and J lost 2, with 15 bases in between. The CDR3 consists of 15 residues. This CDR3 reads CASRQTLENTDTQYF. As DNA, the CDR3 is TGTGCCAGCAGGCAGACCCTAGAAAACACAGATACGCAGTATTTT.

On this clone: Other DNA sequences in the sample encode the same CDR3. This chain links TRBV7-9 with TRBJ2-7; D gene unclear. Trimming took 1 base from V and 1 from J, leaving 8 bases between them. CDR1 is SEHNR and CDR2 is FQNEAQ in the germline V gene (reference sequence). CDR3 length: 14 residues. For the CDR3, the DNA is TGTGCCAGCAGCTTAGGTACTGGGTCCTACGAGCAGTACTTC. It translates to CASSLGTGSYEQYF.

V gene TRBV6-1 combines with J gene TRBJ2-7, with 7 bases identical to TRBD1. Trimming cost V 5 bases and J 0 bases; bases outside gene matches: 7. Germline CDR1 MNHNS, CDR2 SASEGT. The CDR3 totals 15 residues. CDR3 sequence reads: CASSLQGSGSYEQYF. CDR3 DNA: TGTGCCAGCAGTTTACAGGGGTCAGGCTCCTACGAGCAGTACTTC.

In this sample, this clone turned up many times. The chain links TRBV10-2 to TRBJ2-1; possibly TRBD2 for D (5 bases). This CDR3 contains 15 residues. Germline CDR1 reads WSHSY; CDR2 reads SAAADI. Trimming left V 6 bases short and J 7 bases short, with 19 bases between. The CDR3: CASSDIHPGGNEQFF. In DNA, the CDR3 is TGCGCCAGCAGCGACATCCATCCGGGCGGGAATGAGCAGTTCTTC.

This clone was counted ten times or more. This CDR3 is CASSQGDWDTTDTQYF. The CDR3 region has the DNA TGCGCCAGCAGCCAGGGTGATTGGGACACGACAGATACGCAGTATTTT. This chain joins TRBV4-1 and TRBJ2-3; perhaps TRBD1 as D (6 bases). Germline loops: CDR1 MGHRA, CDR2 YSYEKL. CDR3 length equals 16 residues. V was pared by 3 bases and J by 3 bases, with 16 bases between.

This clone appeared a few times. The chain is built from TRBV5-1 and TRBJ2-7, with a weak D call TRBD2 (6 bases). Germline V gene sequence: CDR1 SGHRS, CDR2 YFSETQ. The length of the CDR3 is 15 residues. The germline V and J ends were trimmed by 1 base and 7 bases, with 18 bases remaining between them. The CDR3 nucleotides read TGCGCCAGCAGCTTGCGTGGGGACGGCGCGGGGGAGCAGTACTTC. Protein product: CASSLRGDGAGEQYF.